This record concerns one T cell receptor (beta chain) sequence. No antigen is known for it. The input lacks base qualities; no much larger clone sits a single base away. Including the terminal cysteine and phenylalanine, the CDR3 comprises 16 residues. The kept DNA is CDR3 alone, 48 bases in frame from the first base. From a lookup of the germline V gene, CDR1 and CDR2 are SGHVS and FNYEAQ. V is pruned by 1 base and J by 4 bases, leaving 7 bases of the junction without a gene match. This entry is derived from a study of PD-1 blockade in classical Hodgkin lymphoma (dated by TCRdb to 2018 to 2021). For the study in its entirety: Nivolumab dosing was 3 mg/kg intravenously every 2 weeks, continuing until either disease progression or unacceptable toxicity. A peripheral blood immune signature of response to PD-1 blockade in classical Hodgkin lymphoma was defined using TCR beta sequencing and CyTOF. Points the paper makes about the study in general: A significant rise by C4D1 was seen in CD4+ but not CD8+ TCR diversity (p=0.0027 vs p=0.16), with the rise being most apparent in complete responders (p=0.02). The study was restricted to a single clinical trial cohort, and the causes of repertoire differences, possibly disease activity or prior therapy, were left undefined. Among trial patients, those achieving complete response had baseline diversity similar to that of newly diagnosed patients, while diversity was significantly lower in partial responders and progressors. Baseline TCR diversity was reported to be lower in newly diagnosed patients than in healthy donors and to be lower still in relapsed/refractory patients. Patients starting nivolumab less than 1 year after ASCT had lower diversity and were excluded from later analyses to avoid confounding by immune reconstitution.

Read against the paper, the sample's time point label means: cycle 4 day 1 (C4D1), after about 6 weeks of nivolumab. All trial patients had relapsed after autologous stem cell transplantation, with cohorts A, B and C differing in prior brentuximab vedotin exposure. A total of fewer than 65 patients with relapsed/refractory classical Hodgkin lymphoma made up the trial cohort, and each patient's best overall response was complete response, partial response or progressive disease. Trial patients were treated with single-agent nivolumab in the multi-cohort phase II CheckMate 205 trial. Best overall response was determined by an independent review committee according to the 2007 International Working Group response criteria. Trial PBMCs were collected immediately before nivolumab initiation (C1D1) and during therapy at cycle 2 day 1 and cycle 4 day 1. Peripheral blood was collected in 8 mL Vacutainer Cell Preparation Tubes, from which PBMCs were isolated by centrifugation and then cryopreserved.

Genomic DNA was isolated using the Qiagen DNeasy kit from unsorted PBMCs as well as from negatively selected CD4+ and CD8+ fractions. Using primers that anneal to V and J segments, immunoSEQ multiplex PCR amplified the TCR beta CDR3 regions. A synthetic immune receptor repertoire was used to minimize amplification bias, and remaining bias was computationally removed after sequencing. On the study's bioinformatics: Repertoire diversity was quantified as the Shannon entropy index using custom Python scripts. Unsorted, CD4+ and CD8+ repertoires were examined separately, except in combined analyses, for which CD4+ and CD8+ sequences were merged in silico. A clone counted as expanded when the clone's frequency after treatment rose at least 2-fold relative to C1D1, and clones undetected at baseline were given a pseudocount of 0.5. Clones with 0 or 1 copy at C1D1 were classified as singleton clones, and clones with 2 or more copies were classified as non-singleton clones. Clones expanded in unsorted samples were labelled as CD4+, CD8+ or unknown by matching protein sequences in sorted samples from the same patient. Wilcoxon tests were applied to paired samples to test diversity changes from C1D1 to C4D1. TCRdb retrieved this table from immuneACCESS and kept in-frame rearrangements only. Not all clones are present; in checked studies, unresolved V genes account for under half, and no reason is known for the remainder. V, J and clone size are those of that table, while D and trimming were read from the DNA. This sample gives 28,000 or so clones in total; about 82% of them show up just once. 16% of the sample is held by the ten biggest clonotypes.

This specimen consisted of peripheral blood mononuclear cells (PBMCs), obtained before the fourth cycle of nivolumab. The chain couples TRBV7-6 to TRBJ1-3; 7 of the junction bases match TRBD1. The TCR sequence derives from a human donor with classical Hodgkin lymphoma. This receptor carries the CDR3 CASSLGQGIRGNTIYF. The nucleotide sequence reads as follows: TGTGCCAGCAGCTTAGGACAGGGTATTCGGGGAAACACCATATATTTT.